Below are 14 T cell receptor beta chains sequenced from a single sample in a study of blood T cell repertoires in COVID-19. Data came from immunoSEQ multiplex PCR; TCRdb stores just in-frame clones and leaves some out. The sample has roughly 150,000 clones; 75% to 90% are singletons. The specimen was peripheral blood. The source is a woman aged 80 or over with acute or convalescent COVID-19.

This clone occurred a few times. The chain carries TRBV6-5 and TRBJ1-4, with 7 bases matching TRBD1. The germline CDR1 and CDR2 sequences are MNHEY and SVGAGI. The CDR3 is 14 residues long. V was clipped by 6 bases and J by 4 bases; unmatched bases: 5. The CDR3 nucleotides are TGTGCCAGCAGCTCCGGGACAGATAATGAAAAACTGTTTTTT. Encoded protein: CASSSGTDNEKLFF.

The rearrangement uses TRBV19 and TRBJ1-1; a weak D match, TRBD1 (5 bases). Germline V CDR1 and CDR2: LNHDA, SQIVND (reference sequence). There are 13 residues in the CDR3. The V end was cut by 7 bases, the J end by 1 base, with 10 bases between. CDR3 DNA sequence: TGTGCCAGTACCATGACAGCGAACACTGAAGCTTTCTTT. Translation gives CASTMTANTEAFF.

The chain carries TRBV2 and TRBJ1-2; no firm D call. CDR3 size: 14 residues. V gave up 2 bases and J gave up 4 bases, with 11 bases separating them. CDR1 and CDR2 (germline): SNHLY, FYNNEI. In DNA, the CDR3 is TGTGCCAGCAGTGAAAGCACCGAGTTCTATGGCTACACCTTC. Translation gives CASSESTEFYGYTF.

The J gene is TRBJ1-2, the V gene TRBV19; D unresolved. The V and J ends lost 5 bases and 3 bases respectively, with 10 bases between them. The CDR3 contains 13 residues. CDR1 and CDR2 from the germline V gene are LNHDA and SQIVND (reference sequence). CDR3 region: CASSRRADYGYTF. CDR3 nucleotides: TGTGCCAGTAGTCGGAGGGCCGACTATGGCTACACCTTC.

The V call is TRBV18, the J call TRBJ2-5; possible D gene TRBD2, 6 bases. The CDR3 is made up of 17 amino acids. V dropped 0 bases and J dropped 2 bases, with 16 bases sitting between them. The germline V gene has CDR1 KGHSH and CDR2 LQKENI. CDR3 bases: TGTGCCAGCTCACCACCTTTACCAGCGGGCCTTCAAGAGACCCAGTACTTC. Protein sequence: CASSPPLPAGLQETQYF.

The chain joins TRBV20-1 to TRBJ2-7; a weak D match, TRBD2 (5 bases). CDR3 length: 14 amino acids. V lost 3 bases and J lost 2, with 14 bases in between. Germline values: CDR1 DFQATT, CDR2 SNEGSKA (reference sequence). The CDR3 here is CSASAFPEAYEQYF. In DNA, the CDR3 is TGCAGTGCTAGTGCGTTTCCGGAGGCCTACGAGCAGTACTTC.

The rearrangement links TRBV10-3 to TRBJ2-2; D gene unclear. This CDR3 spans 12 amino acids. Germline CDR1 is ENHRY and CDR2 is SYGVKD. V lost 4 bases and J 6 bases, leaving 6 bases between the germline ends. CDR3 coding DNA: TGTGCCATCAGTGGAGGAGCCGGGGAGCTGTTTTTT. Residues: CAISGGAGELFF.

J is TRBJ2-3 and V is TRBV12-3 or TRBV12-4, with D perhaps TRBD2 (5 bases). Trimming cost V 6 bases and J 4 bases, with 8 bases left between them. The CDR3 is 12 amino acids. The CDR3 reads CASRLDSDTQYF. The CDR3 nucleotides are TGTGCCAGCAGACTAGATTCAGATACGCAGTATTTT.

The chain carries TRBV5-1 and TRBJ2-3; 8 positions match TRBD1. V trimming: 3 bases; J trimming: 4 bases; junction bases outside the gene matches: 7. The germline V gene encodes CDR1 SGHRS and CDR2 YFSETQ. The length of the CDR3 is 15 residues. CDR3 amino acids: CASSWPQGAADTQYF. The CDR3 bases are TGCGCCAGCAGCTGGCCCCAGGGGGCGGCAGATACGCAGTATTTT.

This chain joins TRBV29-1 and TRBJ2-1; D ambiguous. This CDR3 is built from 10 residues. V dropped 4 bases and J dropped 7 bases, with 5 bases sitting between them. Germline CDR1 and CDR2: SQVTM and ANQGSEA. CDR3 residues: CSVGVNEQFF. The CDR3 DNA follows: TGCAGCGTTGGAGTAAATGAGCAGTTCTTC.

This clone was observed a single time. This chain joins TRBV7-6 and TRBJ2-1; 7 bases are a match to TRBD1. The CDR3 is made up of 18 amino acids. CDR1 is SGHVS, CDR2 FNYEAQ, per germline. V lost 4 bases and J lost 6; bases outside the gene matches: 18. The CDR3 is CASSSHKDFGTAINEQFF. CDR3 nucleotide sequence: TGTGCCAGCAGCTCCCATAAAGACTTCGGGACAGCCATCAATGAGCAGTTCTTC.

V usage is TRBV27 and J usage is TRBJ1-5; 8 nucleotides agree with TRBD1. The CDR3 consists of 16 residues. V lost 4 bases to trimming and J lost 3 bases; unmatched junction nucleotides: 8. Looked up from germline, CDR1 is MNHEY and CDR2 is SMNVEV (reference sequence). This chain's CDR3 is CASSSTTTGVNQPQHF. The CDR3 coding sequence is TGTGCCAGCAGTTCGACAACGACAGGGGTCAATCAGCCCCAGCATTTT.

Comment on this clone: Germline and junction disagree at one end, which may indicate a read error. J is TRBJ2-5 and V is TRBV2; TRBD2 agrees at 7 bases. CDR1 SNHLY and CDR2 FYNNEI come from the germline V gene. CDR3 length: 15 amino acids. This CDR3 is CASSEGPGEGETQYF. The CDR3 region has the DNA TGTGCCAGCAGCGAAGGACCCGGGGAGGGAGAGACCCAGTACTTC. The full variable domain, its missing parts supplied by reference TRBV2 and TRBJ2-5, is EPEVTQTPSHQVTQMGQEVILRCVPISNHLYFYWYRQILGQKVEFLVSFYNNEISEKSEIFDDQFSVERPDGSNFTLKIRSTKLEDSAMYFCASSEGPGEGETQYFGPGTRLLVL.

The chain joins TRBV30 to TRBJ2-7; tentatively, D is TRBD1 (5 bases). The CDR3 length is 13 residues. Per the germline V gene, CDR1 is GTSNPN and CDR2 is SVGIG (reference sequence). Trimming left V 0 bases short and J 3 bases short, with 9 bases between. CDR3: CAWSVTGHYEQYF. CDR3 nucleotides: TGTGCCTGGAGTGTAACAGGACACTACGAGCAGTACTTC. The full variable domain, in which reference TRBV30 and TRBJ2-7 provide the parts outside the CDR3, is SQTIHQWPATLVQPVGSPLSLECTVEGTSNPNLYWYRQAAGRGLQLLFYSVGIGQISSEVPQNLSASRPQDRQFILSSKKLLLSDSGFYLCAWSVTGHYEQYFGPGTRLTVT.